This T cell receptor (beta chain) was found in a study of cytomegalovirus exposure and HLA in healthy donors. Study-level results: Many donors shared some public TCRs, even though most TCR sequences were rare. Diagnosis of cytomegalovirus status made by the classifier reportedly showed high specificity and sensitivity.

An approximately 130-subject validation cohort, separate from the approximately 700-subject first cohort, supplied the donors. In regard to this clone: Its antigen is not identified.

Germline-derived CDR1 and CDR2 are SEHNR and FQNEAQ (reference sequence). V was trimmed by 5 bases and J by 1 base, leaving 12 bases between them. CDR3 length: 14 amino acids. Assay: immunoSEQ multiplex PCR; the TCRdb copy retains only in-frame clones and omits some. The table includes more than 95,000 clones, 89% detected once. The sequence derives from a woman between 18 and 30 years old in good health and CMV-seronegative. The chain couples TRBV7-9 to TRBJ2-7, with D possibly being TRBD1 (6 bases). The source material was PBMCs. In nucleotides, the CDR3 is TGTGCCAGCAGCCCTCAGGGGCAATCCTACGAGCAGTACTTC. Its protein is CASSPQGQSYEQYF. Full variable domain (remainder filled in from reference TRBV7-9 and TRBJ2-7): DTGVSQNPRHKITKRGQNVTFRCDPISEHNRLYWYRQTLGQGPEFLTYFQNEAQLEKSRLLSDRFSAERPKGSFSTLEIQRTEQGDSAMYLCASSPQGQSYEQYFGPGTRLTVT.